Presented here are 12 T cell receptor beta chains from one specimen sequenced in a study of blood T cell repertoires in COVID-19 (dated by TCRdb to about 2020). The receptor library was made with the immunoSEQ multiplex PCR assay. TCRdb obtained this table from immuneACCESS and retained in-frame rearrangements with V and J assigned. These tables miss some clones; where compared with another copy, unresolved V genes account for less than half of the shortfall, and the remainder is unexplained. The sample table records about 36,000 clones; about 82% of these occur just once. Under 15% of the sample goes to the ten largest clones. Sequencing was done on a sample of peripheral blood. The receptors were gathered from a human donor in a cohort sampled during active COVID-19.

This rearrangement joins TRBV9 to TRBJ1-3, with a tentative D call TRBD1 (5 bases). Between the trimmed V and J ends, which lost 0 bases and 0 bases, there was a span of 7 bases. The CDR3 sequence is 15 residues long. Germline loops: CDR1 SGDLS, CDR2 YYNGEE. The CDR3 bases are TGTGCCAGCAGCGTAGGACAGATCTCTGGAAACACCATATATTTT. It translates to CASSVGQISGNTIYF.

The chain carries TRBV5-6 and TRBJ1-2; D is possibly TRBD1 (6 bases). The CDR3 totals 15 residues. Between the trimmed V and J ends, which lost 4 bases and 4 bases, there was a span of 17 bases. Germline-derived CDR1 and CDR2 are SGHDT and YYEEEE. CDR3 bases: TGTGCCAGCAGCCCTCGGGGGGCGCTGAGCTATGGCTACACCTTC. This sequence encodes CASSPRGALSYGYTF. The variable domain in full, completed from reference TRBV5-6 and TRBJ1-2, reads DAGVTQSPTHLIKTRGQQVTLRCSPKSGHDTVSWYQQALGQGPQFIFQYYEEEERQRGNFPDRFSGHQFPNYSSELNVNALLLGDSALYLCASSPRGALSYGYTFGSGTRLTVV.

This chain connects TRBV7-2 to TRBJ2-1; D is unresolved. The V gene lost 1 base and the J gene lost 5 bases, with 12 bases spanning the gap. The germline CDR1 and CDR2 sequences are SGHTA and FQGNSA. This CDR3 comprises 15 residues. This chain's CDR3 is CASSLGPLINNEQFF. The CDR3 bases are TGTGCCAGCAGCTTAGGGCCTCTGATAAACAATGAGCAGTTCTTC.

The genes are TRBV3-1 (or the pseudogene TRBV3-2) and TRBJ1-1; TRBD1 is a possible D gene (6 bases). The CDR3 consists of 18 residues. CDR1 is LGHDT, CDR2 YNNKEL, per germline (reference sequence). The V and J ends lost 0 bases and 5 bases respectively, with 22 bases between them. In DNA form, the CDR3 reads TGTGCCAGCAGCCAAGATGGATTAGTAGGGGGGGAACAGACTGAAGCTTTCTTT. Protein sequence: CASSQDGLVGGEQTEAFF.

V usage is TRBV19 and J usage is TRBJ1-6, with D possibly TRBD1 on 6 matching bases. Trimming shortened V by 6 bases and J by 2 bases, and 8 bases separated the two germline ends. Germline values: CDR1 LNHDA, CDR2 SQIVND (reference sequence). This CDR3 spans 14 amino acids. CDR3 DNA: TGTGCCAGTAGGGGGGCTCCCTATAATTCACCCCTCCACTTT. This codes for CASRGAPYNSPLHF.

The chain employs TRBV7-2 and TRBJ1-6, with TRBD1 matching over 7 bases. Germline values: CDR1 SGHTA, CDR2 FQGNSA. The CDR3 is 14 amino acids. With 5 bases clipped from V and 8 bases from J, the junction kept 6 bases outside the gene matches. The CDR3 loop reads CASSLTGTDSPLHF. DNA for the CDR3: TGTGCCAGCAGCCTGACAGGGACGGATTCACCCCTCCACTTT.

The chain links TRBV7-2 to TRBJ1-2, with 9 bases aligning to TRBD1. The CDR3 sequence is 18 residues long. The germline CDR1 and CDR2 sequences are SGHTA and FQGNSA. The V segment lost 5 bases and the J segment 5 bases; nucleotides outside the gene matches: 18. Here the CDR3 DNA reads TGTGCCAGCAGCCTGATGTCCCCGGGACAGGGCACACTATATGGCTACACCTTC. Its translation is CASSLMSPGQGTLYGYTF.

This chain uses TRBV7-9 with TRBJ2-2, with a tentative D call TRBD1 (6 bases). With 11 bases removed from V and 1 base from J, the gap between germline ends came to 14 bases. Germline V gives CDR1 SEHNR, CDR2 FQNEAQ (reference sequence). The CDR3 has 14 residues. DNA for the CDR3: TGTGCCTCCGCAGGGGCAGGGAACACCGGGGAGCTGTTTTTT. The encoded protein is CASAGAGNTGELFF.

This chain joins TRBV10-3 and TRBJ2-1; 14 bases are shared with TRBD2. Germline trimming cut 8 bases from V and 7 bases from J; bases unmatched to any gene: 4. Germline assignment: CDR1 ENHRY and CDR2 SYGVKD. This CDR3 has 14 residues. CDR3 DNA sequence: TGTGCCATCCGGACTAGCGGGGGGCTTAATGAGCAGTTCTTC. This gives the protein CAIRTSGGLNEQFF.

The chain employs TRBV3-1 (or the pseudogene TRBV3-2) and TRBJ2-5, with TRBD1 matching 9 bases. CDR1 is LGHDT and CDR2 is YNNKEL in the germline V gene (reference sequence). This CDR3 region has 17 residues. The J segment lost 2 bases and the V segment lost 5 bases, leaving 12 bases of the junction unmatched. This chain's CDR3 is CASSTFSGTGKQETQYF. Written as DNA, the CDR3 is TGTGCCAGCAGCACCTTTTCCGGGACAGGGAAACAAGAGACCCAGTACTTC.

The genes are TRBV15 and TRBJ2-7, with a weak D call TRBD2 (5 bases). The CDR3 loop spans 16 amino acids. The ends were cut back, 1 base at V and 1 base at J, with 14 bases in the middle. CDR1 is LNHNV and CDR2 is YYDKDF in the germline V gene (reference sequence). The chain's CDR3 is CATSRGGLLTSYEQYF. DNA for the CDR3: TGTGCCACCAGCAGAGGTGGACTCCTTACTTCCTACGAGCAGTACTTC. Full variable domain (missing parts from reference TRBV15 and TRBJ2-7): DAMVIQNPRYQVTQFGKPVTLSCSQTLNHNVMYWYQQKSSQAPKLLFHYYDKDFNNEADTPDNFQSRRPNTSFCFLDIRSPGLGDTAMYLCATSRGGLLTSYEQYFGPGTRLTVT.

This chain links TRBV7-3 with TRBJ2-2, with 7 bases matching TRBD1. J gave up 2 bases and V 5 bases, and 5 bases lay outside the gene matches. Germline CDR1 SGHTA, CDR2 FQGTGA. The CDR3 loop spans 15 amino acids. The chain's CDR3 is CASSPGQPNTGELFF. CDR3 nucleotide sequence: TGTGCCAGCAGCCCGGGACAGCCTAACACCGGGGAGCTGTTTTTT.